These 31 T cell receptor beta chains were sequenced from one sample in a study of shared clonotypes between healthy human individuals (dated by TCRdb to the early 2020s). The protocol used for the library was the immunoSEQ multiplex PCR assay. Imported from immuneACCESS, the table was reduced by TCRdb to in-frame sequences with V and J called. These copies leave out some clones; in studies compared against another copy, an unresolved V gene accounts for under half, and the cause of the remainder is not known. The sample table contains hundreds of thousands of clones; only one count was recorded for around 77% of them. The ten top clones hold about 12% of the sample. The sequenced material came from PBMCs. These receptors came from a woman between 40 and 50 years old in good health. Some clones in this sample may be carry-over from other donors' samples.

This clone was seen more than once but under ten times. Since a far larger clone is one base different, this is likely a read error. This CDR3 is also generated by other DNA sequences in the sample. V usage is TRBV5-1 and J usage is TRBJ1-1; D not certain. Trimming took 4 bases from V and 12 from J, leaving 16 bases between them. This CDR3 contains 12 residues. Per germline, CDR1 SGHRS and CDR2 YFSETQ. CDR3 sequence: CASSLENATPFF. In nucleotides, the CDR3 is TGCGCCAGCAGCCTGGAGAATGCGACTCCTTTCTTT.

The V gene is TRBV5-4, the J gene TRBJ2-7; TRBD2 agrees at 12 bases. V trimming: 3 bases; J trimming: 7 bases; junction bases outside the gene matches: 5. Germline-derived CDR1 and CDR2 are SGHNT and YYREEE (reference sequence). CDR3 length: 14 residues. CDR3 sequence: CASSSSGRAGEQYF. As DNA, the CDR3 is TGTGCCAGCAGCTCTAGCGGGAGGGCAGGTGAGCAGTACTTC.

With regard to this clone: A far larger clone lies a single base away; this is likely a read error. Other nucleotide sequences in the sample specify the same CDR3. V usage is TRBV29-1 and J usage is TRBJ1-2; TRBD1 is a possible D gene (6 bases). V shed 6 bases and J shed 3 bases, with 20 bases lying between them. Germline values: CDR1 SQVTM, CDR2 ANQGSEA. The CDR3 is made up of 15 amino acids. The CDR3 spells CSVPATGDIYYGYTF. The CDR3, as DNA: TGCAGCGTCCCTGCAACGGGGGACATCTACTATGGCTACACCTTC. The entire variable domain, with the rest obtained from reference TRBV29-1 and TRBJ1-2, is as follows: SAVISQKPSRDICQRGTSLTIQCQVDSQVTMMFWYRQQPGQSLTLIATANQGSEATYESGFVIDKFPISRPNLTFSTLTVSNMSPEDSSIYLCSVPATGDIYYGYTFGSGTRLTVV.

With regard to this clone: This likely stems from a read error, as it lies one base from a far larger clone. The same CDR3 arises from other DNA sequences in this sample as well. CDR3 nucleotides: TGTGCCAGCAGTTTGGGGACAGGGGCCACCGGGGAGCTGTTTTTT. Protein product: CASSLGTGATGELFF. The chain links TRBV7-8 to TRBJ2-2; TRBD1 agrees at 10 bases. CDR1 is SGHVS and CDR2 is FQNEAQ in the germline V gene. This CDR3 is built from 15 residues. Trimming removed 6 bases from V and 4 bases from J; junction bases left unmatched: 5.

This clone was observed a handful of times. The chain is built from TRBV28 and TRBJ1-1, with no clear D. Trimming shortened V by 3 bases and J by 1 base, and 9 bases separated the two germline ends. The CDR3 consists of 14 residues. CDR1 and CDR2 (germline): MDHEN, SYDVKM. The CDR3, as DNA: TGTGCCAGCAGTTTTGTAGGGCGGAACACTGAAGCTTTCTTT. This sequence encodes CASSFVGRNTEAFF.

This clone was seen more than once but under ten times. The CDR3: CASSLFGIEKLFF. The CDR3 DNA sequence: TGTGCCAGCAGCTTATTCGGAATTGAAAAACTGTTTTTT. The chain links TRBV7-9 to TRBJ1-4; unclear D gene. This CDR3 has 13 amino acids. Trimming cost V 2 bases and J 7 bases, with 8 bases left between them. Germline V gene lookup returns CDR1 SEHNR and CDR2 FQNEAQ (reference sequence).

The rearrangement uses TRBV5-6 and TRBJ2-1, with D perhaps matching TRBD2 (5 bases). CDR3 length equals 15 residues. V lost 10 bases to trimming and J lost 0 bases, with 17 bases between them. CDR1 is SGHDT, CDR2 YYEEEE, per germline. The CDR3 loop is CAVASRRSSYNEQFF. The CDR3 nucleotides are TGTGCCGTGGCTAGTAGGAGGTCCTCCTACAATGAGCAGTTCTTC.

This clone was observed a single time. The chain employs TRBV5-4 and TRBJ2-2; 7 bases are a match to TRBD2. Losses at the gene ends were 4 bases for V and 3 bases for J; bases not matched to a gene: 3. CDR3 size: 14 residues. Per the germline V gene, CDR1 is SGHNT and CDR2 is YYREEE (reference sequence). The CDR3 protein is CASSRTSDTGELFF. The CDR3, as DNA: TGTGCCAGCAGCCGAACTAGCGACACCGGGGAGCTGTTTTTT.

V gene TRBV19 combines with J gene TRBJ1-5; no clear D gene. Germline V gene sequence: CDR1 LNHDA, CDR2 SQIVND (reference sequence). The CDR3 totals 15 residues. The ends were cut back, 6 bases at V and 9 bases at J, with 21 bases in the middle. In nucleotides, the CDR3 is TGTGCCAGTAGACTGGCGGCAGCCTCTATGAGGCCCCAGCATTTT. This sequence encodes CASRLAAASMRPQHF. Based on the CDR3 plus reference TRBV19 and TRBJ1-5, the full variable domain is DGGITQSPKYLFRKEGQNVTLSCEQNLNHDAMYWYRQDPGQGLRLIYYSQIVNDFQKGDIAEGYSVSREKKESFPLTVTSAQKNPTAFYLCASRLAAASMRPQHFGDGTRLSIL.

V usage is TRBV18 and J usage is TRBJ2-1; TRBD1 matches at 10 bases. Looked up from germline, CDR1 is KGHSH and CDR2 is LQKENI. The CDR3 consists of 18 residues. The V gene end was trimmed by 6 bases and the J gene end by 5 bases; junction bases not matched to a gene: 16. The CDR3 sequence: CASSRAPRGQGIDNEQFF. The CDR3 DNA is TGTGCCAGCTCGAGGGCGCCGCGGGGACAGGGGATTGACAATGAGCAGTTCTTC.

This rearrangement joins TRBV6-4 to TRBJ1-1; D not certain. Germline V gene lookup returns CDR1 MRHNA and CDR2 SNTAGT. Between the trimmed V and J ends, which lost 7 bases and 1 base, there was a span of 7 bases. The CDR3 totals 12 residues. CDR3 amino acids: CASIFWNTEAFF. The CDR3 DNA reads TGTGCCAGCATTTTTTGGAACACTGAAGCTTTCTTT.

The genes are TRBV28 and TRBJ2-1, with 10 positions matching TRBD2. V shed 3 bases and J 8 bases; nucleotides not matched to a gene: 4. The CDR3 length is 14 residues. Germline V gives CDR1 MDHEN, CDR2 SYDVKM. CDR3 residues: CASSLLAGADEQFF. The CDR3 DNA follows: TGTGCCAGCAGTTTGCTAGCGGGAGCTGATGAGCAGTTCTTC.

This sequence joins TRBV29-1 and TRBJ2-7; 10 bases align to TRBD2. CDR3 length: 13 residues. Germline assignment: CDR1 SQVTM and CDR2 ANQGSEA. V dropped 4 bases and J dropped 3; count of bases not matched to a gene: 3. For the CDR3, the DNA is TGCAGCGTTGTACTAGCGGGAAACTACGAGCAGTACTTC. Translated: CSVVLAGNYEQYF.

V gene TRBV28 combines with J gene TRBJ2-7; D gene uncertain. V lost 7 bases to trimming and J lost 3 bases, with 16 bases between them. Looked up from germline, CDR1 is MDHEN and CDR2 is SYDVKM. The CDR3 is made up of 14 amino acids. The CDR3 is CASTSSQDGYEQYF. The CDR3 DNA reads TGTGCCAGCACCTCATCTCAGGACGGCTACGAGCAGTACTTC. Filled out from reference TRBV28 and TRBJ2-7, the complete variable domain reads DVKVTQSSRYLVKRTGEKVFLECVQDMDHENMFWYRQDPGLGLRLIYFSYDVKMKEKGDIPEGYSVSREKKERFSLILESASTNQTSMYLCASTSSQDGYEQYFGPGTRLTVT.

The chain couples TRBV19 to TRBJ1-5; D gene unclear. CDR3 length: 13 residues. CDR1 is LNHDA and CDR2 is SQIVND in the germline V gene (reference sequence). Trimming removed 5 bases at V and 5 bases at J, with 10 bases between. CDR3 region: CASSLTLYQPQHF. The CDR3 region has the DNA TGTGCCAGTAGTCTGACGTTGTATCAGCCCCAGCATTTT. Supplemented by reference TRBV19 and TRBJ1-5, the full variable domain reads DGGITQSPKYLFRKEGQNVTLSCEQNLNHDAMYWYRQDPGQGLRLIYYSQIVNDFQKGDIAEGYSVSREKKESFPLTVTSAQKNPTAFYLCASSLTLYQPQHFGDGTRLSIL.

CDR3 in DNA: TGTGCCAGCAGCATAGCGGGAGGGTCCTACGAGCAGTACTTC. Protein: CASSIAGGSYEQYF. The chain has TRBV9 and TRBJ2-7; 11 nucleotides align to TRBD2. Trimming removed 4 bases from V and 1 base from J; junction bases left unmatched: 1. This CDR3 has 14 residues. CDR1 is SGDLS, CDR2 YYNGEE, per germline.

V and J are TRBV18 and TRBJ1-5; D is perhaps TRBD1 (6 bases). CDR1 and CDR2 (germline): KGHSH, LQKENI. The germline V and J ends were trimmed by 3 bases and 5 bases, with 14 bases remaining between them. This CDR3 has 15 residues. CDR3 sequence reads: CASSPNGGADQPQHF. CDR3 bases: TGTGCCAGCTCACCCAATGGGGGCGCGGATCAGCCCCAGCATTTT.

V gene TRBV6-6 combines with J gene TRBJ1-5; D not resolved. From germline, CDR1 is MNHNY and CDR2 SVGAGI (reference sequence). This CDR3 comprises 13 residues. V was pared by 5 bases and J by 4 bases, with 9 bases between. CDR3 sequence: CASSATENQPQHF. For the CDR3, the DNA is TGTGCCAGCAGTGCTACCGAGAATCAGCCCCAGCATTTT.

As concerns this clone: The junction shows a germline mismatch at one end, possibly a read error. Other DNA sequences in the same sample also yield this CDR3. Here the CDR3 reads CASSYARGTDTQYF. CDR3 nucleotides: TGTGCCAGCAGCTATGCTCGAGGGACGGATACGCAGTACTTT. The rearrangement uses TRBV7-2 and TRBJ2-3; D may correspond to TRBD1 or TRBD2 (5 bases each). The CDR3 is 14 residues long. Germline V gene lookup returns CDR1 SGHTA and CDR2 FQGNSA.

The CDR3 sequence: CASSPLESTGELFF. CDR3 nucleotide sequence: TGCGCCAGCAGCCCCCTGGAGAGCACCGGGGAGCTGTTTTTT. The chain couples TRBV5-1 to TRBJ2-2; D unresolved. The germline gives CDR1 SGHRS, CDR2 YFSETQ. Trimming cost V 4 bases and J 4 bases, with 11 bases left between them. This CDR3 spans 14 amino acids. The full variable domain, its missing parts supplied by reference TRBV5-1 and TRBJ2-2, is KAGVTQTPRYLIKTRGQQVTLSCSPISGHRSVSWYQQTPGQGLQFLFEYFSETQRNKGNFPGRFSGRQFSNSRSEMNVSTLELGDSALYLCASSPLESTGELFFGEGSRLTVL.

Regarding this clone: Within the sample, other DNA sequences also encode this same CDR3. This chain's CDR3 is CASSRGRENTEAFF. The DNA for the CDR3 is TGTGCCAGCAGCCGGGGGAGGGAGAACACTGAAGCTTTCTTT. V is TRBV5-6 and J is TRBJ1-1, with a tentative D call TRBD1 (5 bases). The CDR3 is 14 amino acids. The V gene lost 4 bases and the J gene lost 1 base, with 11 bases spanning the gap. Germline CDR1 reads SGHDT; CDR2 reads YYEEEE. The variable domain in full, with the rest retrieved from reference TRBV5-6 and TRBJ1-1, is DAGVTQSPTHLIKTRGQQVTLRCSPKSGHDTVSWYQQALGQGPQFIFQYYEEEERQRGNFPDRFSGHQFPNYSSELNVNALLLGDSALYLCASSRGRENTEAFFGQGTRLTVV.

With respect to this clone: A far larger clone is one nucleotide away, so this likely arose from a read error. This specimen includes other DNA sequences encoding the same CDR3. The chain uses TRBV29-1 and TRBJ2-5, with 8 bases that match TRBD2. Looked up from germline, CDR1 is SQVTM and CDR2 is ANQGSEA. Trimming cost V 4 bases and J 2 bases; bases outside gene matches: 6. The CDR3 sequence is 14 residues long. CDR3 nucleotide sequence: TGCAGCGTTGGAGGACTAGCAGGACAAGAGACCCAGTACTTC. Translating it yields CSVGGLAGQETQYF.

The chain has TRBV18 and TRBJ2-3; D might be TRBD1 or TRBD2, each matching 6 bases. V was shortened by 5 bases and J by 0 bases, with 15 bases between the two germline ends. Per the germline V gene, CDR1 is KGHSH and CDR2 is LQKENI. The CDR3 spans 16 residues. This chain's CDR3 is CASSKGGTVSTDTQYF. For the CDR3, the DNA is TGTGCCAGCTCAAAAGGGGGGACGGTGAGCACAGATACGCAGTATTTT.

The gene calls are TRBV28 and TRBJ1-2; TRBD1 might be the D (6 bases). Trimming pared 7 bases from V and 5 bases from J, leaving 26 bases between. Germline-derived CDR1 and CDR2 are MDHEN and SYDVKM. The CDR3 sequence is 17 residues long. The CDR3 here is CASNPGDILYEKYGYTF. CDR3 DNA sequence: TGTGCCAGCAACCCGGGGGACATTCTCTACGAGAAATATGGCTACACCTTC.

This clone was found a few times. The chain couples TRBV5-1 to TRBJ2-7; D is unresolved. V lost 4 bases and J 6 bases, leaving 20 bases between the germline ends. This CDR3 is built from 15 residues. CDR1 is SGHRS, CDR2 YFSETQ, per germline. The CDR3 DNA is TGCGCCAGCAGCCCCCGGACGGTCGTGGGCTCCGAGCAGTACTTC. Its translation: CASSPRTVVGSEQYF.

The V and J genes are TRBV14 and TRBJ2-1, with 11 bases matching TRBD2. There are 16 residues in the CDR3. CDR1 and CDR2 from the germline V gene are SGHDN and FVKESK. With 4 bases clipped from V and 7 bases from J, the junction kept 9 bases outside the gene matches. The CDR3 DNA reads TGTGCCAGCAGCCCGATACTAGCGGGAGTGGGGAATGAGCAGTTCTTC. Residues: CASSPILAGVGNEQFF. Supplemented by reference TRBV14 and TRBJ2-1, the full variable domain reads EAGVTQFPSHSVIEKGQTVTLRCDPISGHDNLYWYRRVMGKEIKFLLHFVKESKQDESGMPNNRFLAERTGGTYSTLKVQPAELEDSGVYFCASSPILAGVGNEQFFGPGTRLTVL.

J is TRBJ1-5 and V is TRBV4-1; D is possibly TRBD1 (6 bases). The ends were cut back, 1 base at V and 4 bases at J, with 11 bases in the middle. CDR1 is MGHRA and CDR2 is YSYEKL in the germline V gene. There are 15 residues in the CDR3. The CDR3: CASSQVGQPNQPQHF. The CDR3 DNA follows: TGCGCCAGCAGCCAAGTCGGACAGCCAAATCAGCCCCAGCATTTT.

CDR3: CASSPRLNCNYGYTF. In nucleotides, the CDR3 is TGTGCCAGCAGCCCGCGCTTAAATTGCAACTATGGCTACACCTTC. The chain carries TRBV21-1 and TRBJ1-2. TRBV21-1 is flagged as a pseudogene. The length of the CDR3 is 15 residues.

This chain links TRBV13 with TRBJ2-6; D possibly corresponds to TRBD1 (7 bases). Germline CDR1 PRHDT, CDR2 FYEKMQ (reference sequence). CDR3 length: 19 amino acids. Trimming removed 5 bases at V and 0 bases at J, with 20 bases between. DNA of the CDR3: TGTGCCAGCAGCGGGGGGACAGCTCATCTCCACTCTGGGGCCAACGTCCTGACTTTC. Residues: CASSGGTAHLHSGANVLTF.

The gene calls are TRBV11-2 and TRBJ2-3; D call uncertain. From germline, CDR1 is SGHAT and CDR2 FQNNGV. This CDR3 has 15 residues. V was cut by 9 bases and J by 0 bases, with 16 bases left in between. CDR3 amino acids: CASGQSPISTDTQYF. The CDR3 bases are TGTGCCAGTGGGCAGAGTCCGATTAGCACAGATACGCAGTATTTT.

The V gene is TRBV5-1, the J gene TRBJ2-3; TRBD2 is a possible D gene (6 bases). Trimming stripped 0 bases from V and 2 bases from J, with 13 bases between. Germline CDR1 SGHRS, CDR2 YFSETQ. The CDR3 is 16 residues long. The CDR3 region is CASSLAGGSLTDTQYF. CDR3 nucleotide sequence: TGCGCCAGCAGCTTGGCCGGGGGTTCCCTCACAGATACGCAGTATTTT.